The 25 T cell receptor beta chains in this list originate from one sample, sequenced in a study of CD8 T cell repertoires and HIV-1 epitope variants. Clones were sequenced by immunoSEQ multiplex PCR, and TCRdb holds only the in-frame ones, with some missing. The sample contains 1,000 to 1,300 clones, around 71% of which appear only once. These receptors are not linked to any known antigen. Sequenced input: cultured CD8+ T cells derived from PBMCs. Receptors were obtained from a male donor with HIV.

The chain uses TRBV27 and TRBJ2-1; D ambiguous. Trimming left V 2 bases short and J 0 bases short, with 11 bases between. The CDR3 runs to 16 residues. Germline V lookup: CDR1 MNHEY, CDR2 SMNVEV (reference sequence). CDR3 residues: CASSLGWKGSYNEQFF. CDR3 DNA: TGTGCCAGCAGTTTAGGGTGGAAGGGCTCCTACAATGAGCAGTTCTTC.

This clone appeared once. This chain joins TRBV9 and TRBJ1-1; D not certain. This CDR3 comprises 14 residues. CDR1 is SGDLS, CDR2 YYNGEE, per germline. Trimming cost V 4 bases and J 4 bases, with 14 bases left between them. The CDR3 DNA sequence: TGTGCCAGCAGCCCCTCCGGTGGCATCACTGAAGCTTTCTTT. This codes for CASSPSGGITEAFF.

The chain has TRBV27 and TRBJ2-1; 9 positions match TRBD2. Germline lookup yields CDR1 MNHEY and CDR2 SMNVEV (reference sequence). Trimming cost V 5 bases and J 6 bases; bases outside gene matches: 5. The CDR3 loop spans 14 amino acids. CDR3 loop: CASSPLAGVNEQFF. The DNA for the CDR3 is TGTGCCAGCAGTCCTTTAGCGGGAGTCAATGAGCAGTTCTTC.

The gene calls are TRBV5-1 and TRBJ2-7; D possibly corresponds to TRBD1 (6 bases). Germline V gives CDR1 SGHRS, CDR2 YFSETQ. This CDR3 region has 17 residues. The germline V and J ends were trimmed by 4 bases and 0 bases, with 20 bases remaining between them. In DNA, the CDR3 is TGCGCCAGCAGCCTCCTCCCCCTACAGGGAAGCTCCTACGAGCAGTACTTC. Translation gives CASSLLPLQGSSYEQYF.

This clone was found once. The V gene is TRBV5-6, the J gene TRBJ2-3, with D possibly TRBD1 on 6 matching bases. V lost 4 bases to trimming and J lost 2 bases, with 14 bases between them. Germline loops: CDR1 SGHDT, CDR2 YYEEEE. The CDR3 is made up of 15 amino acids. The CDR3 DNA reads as TGTGCCAGCAGCCCAACCCGGGACAACACAGATACGCAGTATTTT. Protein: CASSPTRDNTDTQYF.

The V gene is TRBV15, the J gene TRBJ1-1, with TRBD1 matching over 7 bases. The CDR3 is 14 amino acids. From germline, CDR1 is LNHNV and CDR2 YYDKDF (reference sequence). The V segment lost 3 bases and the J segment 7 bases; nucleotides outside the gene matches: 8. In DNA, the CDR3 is TGTGCCACCAGCAGGTCCCGTGGGACAGATGAAGCTTTCTTT. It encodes CATSRSRGTDEAFF.

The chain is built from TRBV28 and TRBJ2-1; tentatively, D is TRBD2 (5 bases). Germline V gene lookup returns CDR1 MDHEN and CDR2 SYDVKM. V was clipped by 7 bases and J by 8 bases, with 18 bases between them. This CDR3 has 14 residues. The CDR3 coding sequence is TGTGCCAGCACCCAAGGACTCCTAGGCGATGAGCAGTTCTTC. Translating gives CASTQGLLGDEQFF.

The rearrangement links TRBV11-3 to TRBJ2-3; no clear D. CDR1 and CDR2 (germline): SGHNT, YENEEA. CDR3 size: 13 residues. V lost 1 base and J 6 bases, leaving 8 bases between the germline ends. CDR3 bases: TGTGCCAGCAGCTTAGTAATGTCTGATACGCAGTATTTT. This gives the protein CASSLVMSDTQYF.

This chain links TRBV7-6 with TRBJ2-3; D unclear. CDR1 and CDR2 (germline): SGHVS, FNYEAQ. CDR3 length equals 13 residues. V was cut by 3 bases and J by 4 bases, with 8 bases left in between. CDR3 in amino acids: CASSFQIADTQYF. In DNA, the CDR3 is TGTGCCAGCAGCTTTCAGATCGCAGATACGCAGTATTTT.

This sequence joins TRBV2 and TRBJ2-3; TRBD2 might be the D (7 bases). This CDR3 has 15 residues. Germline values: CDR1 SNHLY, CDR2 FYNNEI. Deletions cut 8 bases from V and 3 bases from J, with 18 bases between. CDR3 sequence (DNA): TGTGCCAGCCGAATGGGAGGGGGTTGGACAGATACGCAGTATTTT. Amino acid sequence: CASRMGGGWTDTQYF.

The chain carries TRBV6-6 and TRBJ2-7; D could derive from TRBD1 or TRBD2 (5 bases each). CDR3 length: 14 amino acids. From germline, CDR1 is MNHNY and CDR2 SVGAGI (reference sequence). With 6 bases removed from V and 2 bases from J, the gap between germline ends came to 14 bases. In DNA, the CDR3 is TGTGCCAGCAGCCCCGGGGCGATTACCTACGAGCAGTACTTC. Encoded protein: CASSPGAITYEQYF.

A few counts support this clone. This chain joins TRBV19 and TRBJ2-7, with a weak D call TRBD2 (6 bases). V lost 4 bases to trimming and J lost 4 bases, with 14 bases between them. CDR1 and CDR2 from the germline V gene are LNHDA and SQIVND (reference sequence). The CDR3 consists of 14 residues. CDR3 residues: CASSTLATEYEQYF. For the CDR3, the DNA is TGTGCCAGTAGTACCCTAGCGACAGAATACGAGCAGTACTTC.

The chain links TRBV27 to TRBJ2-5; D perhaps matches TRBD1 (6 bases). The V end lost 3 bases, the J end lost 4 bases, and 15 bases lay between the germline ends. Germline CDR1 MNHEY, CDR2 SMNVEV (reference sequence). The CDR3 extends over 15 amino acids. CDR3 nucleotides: TGTGCCAGCAGTTTGTCTACAGGGATGGGAGAGACCCAGTACTTC. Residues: CASSLSTGMGETQYF.

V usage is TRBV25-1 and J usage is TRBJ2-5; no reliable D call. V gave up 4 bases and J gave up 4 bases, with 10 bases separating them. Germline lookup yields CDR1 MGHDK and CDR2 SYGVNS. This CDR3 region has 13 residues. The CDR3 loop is CASSGPQLETQYF. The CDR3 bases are TGTGCCAGCAGTGGTCCTCAGCTAGAGACCCAGTACTTC.

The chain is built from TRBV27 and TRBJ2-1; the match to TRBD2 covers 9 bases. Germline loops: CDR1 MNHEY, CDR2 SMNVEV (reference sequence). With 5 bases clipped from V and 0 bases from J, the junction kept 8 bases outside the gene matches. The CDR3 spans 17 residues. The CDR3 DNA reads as TGTGCCAGCAGTCCTACGACTAGCGGCTACTCCTACAATGAGCAGTTCTTC. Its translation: CASSPTTSGYSYNEQFF.

The CDR3 region has the DNA TGTGCCAGCAGCTTGGACGGCTACAATGAGCAGTTCTTC. Encoded protein: CASSLDGYNEQFF. J is TRBJ2-1 and V is TRBV7-9; D is uncertain. The germline gives CDR1 SEHNR, CDR2 FQNEAQ (reference sequence). Trimming removed 3 bases from V and 3 bases from J, with 6 bases in between. The CDR3 length is 13 residues.

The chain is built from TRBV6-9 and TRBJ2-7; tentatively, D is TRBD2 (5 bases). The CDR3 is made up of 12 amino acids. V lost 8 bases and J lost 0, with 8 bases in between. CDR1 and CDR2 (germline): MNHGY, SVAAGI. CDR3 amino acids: CASYAGSYEQYF. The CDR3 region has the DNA TGTGCCAGCTACGCGGGCTCCTACGAGCAGTACTTC.

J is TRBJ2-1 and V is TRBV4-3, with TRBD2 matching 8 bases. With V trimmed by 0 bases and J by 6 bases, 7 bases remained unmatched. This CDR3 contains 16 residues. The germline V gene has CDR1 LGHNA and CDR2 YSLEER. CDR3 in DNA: TGCGCCAGCAGCCAAGACCCAGCGGGGGCCTCCAATGAGCAGTTCTTC. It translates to CASSQDPAGASNEQFF.

The CDR3 DNA reads as TGTGCCAGCAGTAAGGGCGGTACCGCAGATACGCAGTATTTT. This sequence encodes CASSKGGTADTQYF. V gene TRBV6-4 combines with J gene TRBJ2-3; D remains unclear. This CDR3 has 14 amino acids. The germline V gene has CDR1 MRHNA and CDR2 SNTAGT. V shed 5 bases and J shed 4 bases, with 13 bases lying between them.

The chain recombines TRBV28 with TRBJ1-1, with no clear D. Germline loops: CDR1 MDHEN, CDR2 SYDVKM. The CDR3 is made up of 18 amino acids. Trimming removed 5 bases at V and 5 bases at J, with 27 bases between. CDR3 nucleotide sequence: TGTGCCAGCAGTCTCGCGGAGCTGGTCCTGATGAAGGGAACTGAAGCTTTCTTT. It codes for CASSLAELVLMKGTEAFF.

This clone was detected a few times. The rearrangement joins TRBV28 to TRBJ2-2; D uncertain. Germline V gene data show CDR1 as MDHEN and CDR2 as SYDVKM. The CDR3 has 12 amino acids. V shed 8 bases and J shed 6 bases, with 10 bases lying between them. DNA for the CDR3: TGTGCCAGCGGGTTGTCTGCCGGGGAGCTGTTTTTT. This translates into CASGLSAGELFF.

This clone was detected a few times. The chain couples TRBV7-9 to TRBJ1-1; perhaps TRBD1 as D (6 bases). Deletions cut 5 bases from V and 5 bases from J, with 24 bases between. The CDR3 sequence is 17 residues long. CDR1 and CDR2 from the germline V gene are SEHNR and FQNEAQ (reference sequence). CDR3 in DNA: TGTGCCAGCAGCCCCCGGGGGATGGGGGCATCGAGAACTGAAGCTTTCTTT. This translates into CASSPRGMGASRTEAFF.

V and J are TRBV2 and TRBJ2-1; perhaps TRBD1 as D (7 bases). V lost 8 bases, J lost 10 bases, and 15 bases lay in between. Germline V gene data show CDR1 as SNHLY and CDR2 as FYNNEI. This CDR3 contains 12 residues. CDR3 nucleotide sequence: TGTGCCAGCCGACAGGGAGGCAGGGAGCAGTTCTTC. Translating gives CASRQGGREQFF.

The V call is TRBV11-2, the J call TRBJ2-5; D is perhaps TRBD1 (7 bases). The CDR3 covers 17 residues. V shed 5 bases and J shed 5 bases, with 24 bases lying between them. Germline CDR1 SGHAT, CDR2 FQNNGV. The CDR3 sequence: CASSPQEGAGGGETQYF. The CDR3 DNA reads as TGTGCCAGCAGCCCACAGGAGGGGGCAGGAGGTGGGGAGACCCAGTACTTC.

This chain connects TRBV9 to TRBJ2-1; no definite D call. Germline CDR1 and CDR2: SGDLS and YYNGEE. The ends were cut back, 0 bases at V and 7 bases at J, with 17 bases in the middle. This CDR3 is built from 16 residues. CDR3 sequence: CASSVAQDLPENEQFF. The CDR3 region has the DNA TGTGCCAGCAGCGTAGCCCAAGACCTCCCCGAGAATGAGCAGTTCTTC. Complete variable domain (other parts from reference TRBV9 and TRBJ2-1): DSGVTQTPKHLITATGQRVTLRCSPRSGDLSVYWYQQSLDQGLQFLIQYYNGEERAKGNILERFSAQQFPDLHSELNLSSLELGDSALYFCASSVAQDLPENEQFFGPGTRLTVL.